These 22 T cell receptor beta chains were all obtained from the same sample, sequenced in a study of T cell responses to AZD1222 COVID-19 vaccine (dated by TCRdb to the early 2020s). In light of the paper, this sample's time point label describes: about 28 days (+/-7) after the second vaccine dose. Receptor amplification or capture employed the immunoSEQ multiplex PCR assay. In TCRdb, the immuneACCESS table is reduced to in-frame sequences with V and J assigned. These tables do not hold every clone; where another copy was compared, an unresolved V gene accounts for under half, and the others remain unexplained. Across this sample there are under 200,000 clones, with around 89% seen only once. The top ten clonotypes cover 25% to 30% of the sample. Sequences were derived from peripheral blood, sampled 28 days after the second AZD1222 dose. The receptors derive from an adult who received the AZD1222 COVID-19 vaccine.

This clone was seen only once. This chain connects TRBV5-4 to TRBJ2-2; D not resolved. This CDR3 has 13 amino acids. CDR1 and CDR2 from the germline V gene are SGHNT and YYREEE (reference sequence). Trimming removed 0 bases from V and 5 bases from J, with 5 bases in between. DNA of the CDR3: TGTGCCAGCAGCTTGGTTGTGACCGGGGAGCTGTTTTTT. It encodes CASSLVVTGELFF.

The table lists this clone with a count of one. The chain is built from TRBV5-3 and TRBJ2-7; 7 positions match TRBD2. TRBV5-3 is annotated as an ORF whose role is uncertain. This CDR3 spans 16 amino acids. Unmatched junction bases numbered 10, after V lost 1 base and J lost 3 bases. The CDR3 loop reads CARSLFWGDYIYEQYF. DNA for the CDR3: TGTGCCAGAAGCTTGTTTTGGGGGGACTATATCTACGAGCAGTACTTC.

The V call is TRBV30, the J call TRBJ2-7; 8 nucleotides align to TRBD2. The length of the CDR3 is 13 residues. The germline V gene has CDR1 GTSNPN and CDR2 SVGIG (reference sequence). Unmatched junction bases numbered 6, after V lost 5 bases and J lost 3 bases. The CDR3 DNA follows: TGTGCCTGGGTACCAAGCGGGAGCTACGAGCAGTACTTC. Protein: CAWVPSGSYEQYF.

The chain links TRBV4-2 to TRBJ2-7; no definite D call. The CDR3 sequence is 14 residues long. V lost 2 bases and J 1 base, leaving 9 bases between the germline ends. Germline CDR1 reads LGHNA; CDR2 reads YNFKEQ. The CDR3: CASSQSTWSYEQYF. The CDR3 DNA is TGTGCCAGCAGCCAATCTACATGGTCCTACGAGCAGTACTTC.

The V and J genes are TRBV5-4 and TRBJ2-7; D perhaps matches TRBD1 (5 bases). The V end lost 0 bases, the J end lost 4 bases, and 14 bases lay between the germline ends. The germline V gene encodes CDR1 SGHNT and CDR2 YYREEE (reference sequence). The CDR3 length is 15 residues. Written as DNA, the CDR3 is TGTGCCAGCAGCTTGGGACAGCCTATGCTTTACGAGCAGTACTTC. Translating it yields CASSLGQPMLYEQYF.

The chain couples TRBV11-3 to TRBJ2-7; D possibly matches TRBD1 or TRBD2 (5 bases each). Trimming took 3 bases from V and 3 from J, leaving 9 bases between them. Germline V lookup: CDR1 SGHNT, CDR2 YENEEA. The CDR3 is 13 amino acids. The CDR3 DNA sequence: TGTGCCAGCAGCTTGGGACCGGACTACGAGCAGTACTTC. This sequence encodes CASSLGPDYEQYF.

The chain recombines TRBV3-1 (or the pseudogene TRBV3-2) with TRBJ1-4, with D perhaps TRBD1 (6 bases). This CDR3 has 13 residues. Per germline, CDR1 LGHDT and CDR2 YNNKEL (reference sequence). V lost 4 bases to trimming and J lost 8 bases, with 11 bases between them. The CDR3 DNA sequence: TGTGCCAGCAGCCCACGGACAGTGGAAAAACTGTTTTTT. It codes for CASSPRTVEKLFF.

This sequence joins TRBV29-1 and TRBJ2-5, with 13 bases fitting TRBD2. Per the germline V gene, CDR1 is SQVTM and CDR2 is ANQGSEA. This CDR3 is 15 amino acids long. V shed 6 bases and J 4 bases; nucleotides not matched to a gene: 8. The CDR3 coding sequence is TGCAGCGTGGCTGGACTAGCGGGAGCAGGAGAGACCCAGTACTTC. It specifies CSVAGLAGAGETQYF.

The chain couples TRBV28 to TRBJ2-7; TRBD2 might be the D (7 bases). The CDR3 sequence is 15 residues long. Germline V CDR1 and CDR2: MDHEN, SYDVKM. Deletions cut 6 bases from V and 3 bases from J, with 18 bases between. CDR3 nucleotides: TGTGCCAGCAGCGCCGGGGGGACAAGTCTCTACGAGCAGTACTTC. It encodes CASSAGGTSLYEQYF.

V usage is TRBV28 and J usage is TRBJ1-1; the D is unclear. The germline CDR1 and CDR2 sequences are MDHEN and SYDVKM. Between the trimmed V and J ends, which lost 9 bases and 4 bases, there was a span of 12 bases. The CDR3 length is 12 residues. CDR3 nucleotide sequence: TGTGCCAGTGAAGAACGGGGCACTGAAGCTTTCTTT. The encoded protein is CASEERGTEAFF.

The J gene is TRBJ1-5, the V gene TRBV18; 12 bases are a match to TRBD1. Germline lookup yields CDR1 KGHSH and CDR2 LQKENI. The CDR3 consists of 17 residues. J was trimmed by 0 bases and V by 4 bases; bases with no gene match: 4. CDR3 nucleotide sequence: TGTGCCAGCTCACAGGGACAGGGGGCTTTTAGCAATCAGCCCCAGCATTTT. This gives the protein CASSQGQGAFSNQPQHF.

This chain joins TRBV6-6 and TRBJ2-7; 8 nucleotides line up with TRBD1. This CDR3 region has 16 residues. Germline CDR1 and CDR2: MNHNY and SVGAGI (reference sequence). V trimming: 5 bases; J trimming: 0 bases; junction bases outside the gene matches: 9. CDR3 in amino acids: CASSRTGTGGSYEQYF. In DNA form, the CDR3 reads TGTGCCAGCAGTCGAACAGGAACAGGGGGCTCCTACGAGCAGTACTTC.

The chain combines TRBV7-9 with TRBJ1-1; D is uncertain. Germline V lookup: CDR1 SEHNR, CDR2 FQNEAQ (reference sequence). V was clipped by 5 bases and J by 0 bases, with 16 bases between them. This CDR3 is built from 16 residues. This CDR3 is CASSAGLYGLNTEAFF. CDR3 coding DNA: TGTGCCAGCAGCGCCGGACTCTATGGCCTGAACACTGAAGCTTTCTTT.

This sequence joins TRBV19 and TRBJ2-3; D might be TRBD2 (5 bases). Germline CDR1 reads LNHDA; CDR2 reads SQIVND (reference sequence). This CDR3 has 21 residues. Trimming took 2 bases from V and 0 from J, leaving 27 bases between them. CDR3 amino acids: CASSISWLDPAADLSTDTQYF. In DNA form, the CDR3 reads TGTGCCAGTAGTATAAGTTGGCTGGACCCGGCAGCGGATCTTAGCACAGATACGCAGTATTTT.

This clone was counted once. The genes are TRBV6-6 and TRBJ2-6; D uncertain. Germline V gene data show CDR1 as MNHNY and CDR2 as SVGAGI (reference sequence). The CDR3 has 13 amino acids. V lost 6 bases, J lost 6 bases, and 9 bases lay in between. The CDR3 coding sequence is TGTGCCAGCAGCCCTGAAGTGGCCAACGTCCTGACTTTC. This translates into CASSPEVANVLTF.

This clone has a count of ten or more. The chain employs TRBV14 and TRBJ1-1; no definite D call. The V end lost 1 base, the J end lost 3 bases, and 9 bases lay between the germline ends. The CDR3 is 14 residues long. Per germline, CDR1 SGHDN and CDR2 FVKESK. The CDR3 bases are TGTGCCAGCAGCCAAGTAGGGAGGTACACTGAAGCTTTCTTT. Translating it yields CASSQVGRYTEAFF.

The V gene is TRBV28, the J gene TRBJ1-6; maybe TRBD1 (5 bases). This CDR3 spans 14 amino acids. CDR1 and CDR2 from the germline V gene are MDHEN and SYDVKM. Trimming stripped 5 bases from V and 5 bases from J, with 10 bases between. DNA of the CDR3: TGTGCCAGCAGTCCCGACAGAAATAATTCACCCCTCCACTTT. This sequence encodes CASSPDRNNSPLHF.

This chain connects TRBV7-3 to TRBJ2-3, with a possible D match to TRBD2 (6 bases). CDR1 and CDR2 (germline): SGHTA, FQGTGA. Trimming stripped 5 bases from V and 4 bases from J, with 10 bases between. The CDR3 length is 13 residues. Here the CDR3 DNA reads TGTGCCAGCAGCGGGTCGGGGGCAGATACGCAGTATTTT. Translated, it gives CASSGSGADTQYF.

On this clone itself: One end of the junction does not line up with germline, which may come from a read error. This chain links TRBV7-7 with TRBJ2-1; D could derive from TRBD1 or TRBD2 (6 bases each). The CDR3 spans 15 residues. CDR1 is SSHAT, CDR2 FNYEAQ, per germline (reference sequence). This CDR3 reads CASSLSPGARDEQFF. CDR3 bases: TGTGCTAGCAGCTTAAGCCCGGGGGCGAGGGATGAGCAGTTCTTC.

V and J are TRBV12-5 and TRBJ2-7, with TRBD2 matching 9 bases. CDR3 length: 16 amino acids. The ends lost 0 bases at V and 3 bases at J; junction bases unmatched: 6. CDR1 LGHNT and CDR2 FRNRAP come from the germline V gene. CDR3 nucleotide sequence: TGTGCTAGTGGTTTGGTACTCAGCGGGGGGTTCTACGAGCAGTACTTC. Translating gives CASGLVLSGGFYEQYF.

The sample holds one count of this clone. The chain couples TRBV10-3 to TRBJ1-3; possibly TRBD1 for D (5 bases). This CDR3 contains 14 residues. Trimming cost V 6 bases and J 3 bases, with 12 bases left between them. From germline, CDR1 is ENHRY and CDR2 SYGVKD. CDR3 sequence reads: CAIRTLGDGNTIYF. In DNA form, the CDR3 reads TGTGCCATCAGGACCTTGGGGGATGGAAACACCATATATTTT.

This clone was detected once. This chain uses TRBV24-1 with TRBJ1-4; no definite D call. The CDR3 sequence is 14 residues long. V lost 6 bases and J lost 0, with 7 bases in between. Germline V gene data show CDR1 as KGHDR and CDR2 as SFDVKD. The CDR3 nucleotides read TGTGCCACCAGTCCAGATGCAACTAATGAAAAACTGTTTTTT. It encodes CATSPDATNEKLFF.